The 11 T cell receptor beta chains given below trace back to one sample, sequenced in a study of cytomegalovirus exposure and HLA in healthy donors. Researchers ran the PCR with 60 Vbeta and 13 Jbeta primers. Assay: immunoSEQ multiplex PCR; the TCRdb copy retains only in-frame clones and omits some. The data hold roughly 250,000 clones, with about 80% observed a single time. The sequencing input was PBMCs. The receptors derive from a girl aged 2-10 years in good health and CMV-seronegative.

This clone was detected only a few times. The CDR3 DNA follows: TGTGCCAGCAGTTTATGGGGCGGCATGAACACTGAAGCTTTCTTT. Residues: CASSLWGGMNTEAFF. This chain connects TRBV27 to TRBJ1-1; TRBD1 might be the D (5 bases). Deletions cut 1 base from V and 0 bases from J, with 9 bases between. In germline, CDR1 is MNHEY, CDR2 SMNVEV (reference sequence). CDR3 length: 15 amino acids.

The genes are TRBV12-1 and TRBJ2-1; the listed D gene, TRBD2, was not tested against the DNA. TRBV12-1 is deemed a pseudogene. The CDR3 extends over 14 amino acids. The CDR3 region is CASSSRGGYNEQFF. DNA for the CDR3: TGTGCCAGCAGCTCTAGGGGGGGTTACAATGAGCAGTTCTTC.

This clone was recorded only once. The sample contains more than one DNA sequence encoding this CDR3. The V and J genes are TRBV28 and TRBJ1-5; D is uncertain. CDR1 is MDHEN and CDR2 is SYDVKM in the germline V gene. This CDR3 has 13 residues. V lost 2 bases and J lost 7, with 9 bases in between. The CDR3 DNA sequence: TGTGCCAGCAGTTTACCGGGTAACCAGCCCCAGCATTTT. It is translated as CASSLPGNQPQHF.

This chain links TRBV28 with TRBJ2-7; TRBD1 is a possible D gene (5 bases). V was pared by 8 bases and J by 0 bases, with 17 bases between. The CDR3 spans 15 residues. Germline CDR1 and CDR2: MDHEN and SYDVKM. The CDR3 sequence is CASVPTEYPSYEQYF. The CDR3 DNA follows: TGTGCCAGCGTACCGACAGAATATCCCTCCTACGAGCAGTACTTC.

The chain employs TRBV11-2 and TRBJ1-1; D gene unclear. Trimming removed 5 bases from V and 1 base from J, with 11 bases in between. The CDR3 length is 14 residues. Germline lookup yields CDR1 SGHAT and CDR2 FQNNGV. The CDR3 DNA is TGTGCCAGCAGCCCCCGGCGGCAGAACACTGAAGCTTTCTTT. Encoded protein: CASSPRRQNTEAFF.

This CDR3 is CASSDTAGRDTGELFF. DNA of the CDR3: TGTGCCAGCAGCGATACCGCGGGACGCGACACCGGGGAGCTGTTTTTT. The chain joins TRBV7-6 to TRBJ2-2; the D gene is possibly TRBD2 (6 bases). Germline values: CDR1 SGHVS, CDR2 FNYEAQ. Trimming took off 5 bases at V and 3 bases at J, with 16 bases between the two ends. CDR3 length: 16 residues.

A single count supports this clone. CDR3: CASSPWTGSYGYTF. In DNA, the CDR3 is TGTGCCAGCAGCCCTTGGACAGGGTCTTACGGCTACACCTTC. V is TRBV7-6 and J is TRBJ1-2, with TRBD1 matching over 8 bases. Looked up from germline, CDR1 is SGHVS and CDR2 is FNYEAQ. The CDR3 has 14 residues. J lost 8 bases, V lost 5 bases, and 10 bases had no gene match.

This clone showed up just a few times. The gene calls are TRBV2 and TRBJ2-7; 9 nucleotides align to TRBD2. Germline lookup yields CDR1 SNHLY and CDR2 FYNNEI. J lost 5 bases, V lost 6 bases, and 17 bases had no gene match. The CDR3 length is 17 residues. CDR3 coding DNA: TGTGCCAGCAGCGAAAATGTAGCGGGGGCGTCCGGGAACGAGCAGTACTTC. It specifies CASSENVAGASGNEQYF.

The genes are TRBV5-1 and TRBJ1-3; D gene unclear. This CDR3 comprises 14 residues. Between the trimmed V and J ends, which lost 5 bases and 3 bases, there was a span of 12 bases. Germline CDR1 and CDR2: SGHRS and YFSETQ. In DNA, the CDR3 is TGCGCCAGCAGGGACCTAAGCGGTGGAAACACCATATATTTT. Translating gives CASRDLSGGNTIYF.

This clone was recorded a few times. The genes are TRBV9 and TRBJ2-2, with 10 bases identical to TRBD2. V lost 2 bases and J lost 6; bases outside the gene matches: 4. Germline V gene lookup returns CDR1 SGDLS and CDR2 YYNGEE. The CDR3 covers 15 residues. CDR3 DNA: TGTGCCAGCAGCGTTAGCGGGGGGCGATCCGGGGAGCTGTTTTTT. The encoded protein is CASSVSGGRSGELFF.

This chain connects TRBV19 to TRBJ2-3, with 8 bases lining up with TRBD1. With 4 bases clipped from V and 4 bases from J, the junction kept 7 bases outside the gene matches. The CDR3 extends over 15 amino acids. Germline V gene lookup returns CDR1 LNHDA and CDR2 SQIVND (reference sequence). CDR3 nucleotides: TGTGCCAGTAGTAAGTGGACAGGGAGGTCAGATACGCAGTATTTT. Its translation: CASSKWTGRSDTQYF.